Below, 21 T cell receptor beta chains from the same sample are listed, as sequenced in a study of response to subunit inactivated influenza vaccine. TCRdb reprocessed the RT-PCR reads with MiXCR, giving one entry per CDR3 protein. Of more than 150,000 distinct CDR3 sequences in the sample, about 10% are singletons; the top ten hold approximately 35%. Sample: CD8+ T cells sorted from PBMCs, taken roughly 24 months after vaccination. The receptors originated from a man aged 45-69 years who received an inactivated influenza vaccine.

This chain connects TRBV7-9 to TRBJ2-5, with 10 bases identical to TRBD1. Germline V gene sequence: CDR1 SEHNR, CDR2 FQNEAQ (reference sequence). The CDR3 spans 15 residues. J lost 4 bases, V lost 5 bases, and 7 bases had no gene match. CDR3 nucleotides: TGTGCCAGCAGCCGGGGACAGGGGATAGGAGAGACCCAGTACTTC. This translates into CASSRGQGIGETQYF.

This clonotype came up a few times. The V call is TRBV4-3, the J call TRBJ2-1; D is uncertain. The V gene's germline CDR1 is LGHNA and CDR2 YSLEER. The CDR3 runs 17 residues. V gave up 0 bases and J gave up 4 bases, with 16 bases separating them. The chain's CDR3 is CASSQDSRMAAYNEQFF. The CDR3 DNA sequence: TGCGCCAGCAGCCAAGATTCGAGGATGGCTGCGTACAATGAGCAGTTCTTC.

This chain joins TRBV6-1 and TRBJ2-5; 10 positions match TRBD2. The ends lost 6 bases at V and 0 bases at J; junction bases unmatched: 4. This CDR3 has 15 amino acids. Germline V CDR1 and CDR2: MNHNS, SASEGT. CDR3 residues: CASSPAGGHQETQYF. The CDR3 bases are TGTGCCAGCAGCCCAGCGGGGGGGCACCAAGAGACCCAGTACTTC.

The genes are TRBV4-3 and TRBJ2-1; D unresolved. The germline V gene encodes CDR1 LGHNA and CDR2 YSLEER. Trimming left V 1 base short and J 1 base short, with 8 bases between. CDR3 length: 15 amino acids. The CDR3 region has the DNA TGCGCCAGCAGCCAAGTCCTGGGATCCTACAATGAGCAGTTCTTC. This translates into CASSQVLGSYNEQFF.

The chain joins TRBV5-5 to TRBJ1-1; D is unclear. CDR1 and CDR2 from the germline V gene are SGHKS and YYEKEE (reference sequence). Trimming removed 6 bases from V and 0 bases from J, with 6 bases in between. The CDR3 extends over 12 amino acids. The DNA of the CDR3 is TGTGCCAGCAACTTTATGAACACTGAAGCTTTCTTT. Its protein product is CASNFMNTEAFF.

In this sample, this clonotype turned up many times. The rearrangement joins TRBV14 to TRBJ2-7, with D perhaps TRBD1 (6 bases). Trimming removed 5 bases at V and 6 bases at J, with 14 bases between. In germline, CDR1 is SGHDN, CDR2 FVKESK. This CDR3 region has 13 residues. CDR3 DNA: TGTGCCAGCAGCTGGACAGAAAGGGCCGAGCAGTACTTC. Translation: CASSWTERAEQYF.

V gene TRBV11-3 combines with J gene TRBJ2-3, with D perhaps matching TRBD1 or TRBD2 (5 bases each). CDR1 SGHNT and CDR2 YENEEA come from the germline V gene. Trimming took 4 bases from V and 4 from J, leaving 18 bases between them. CDR3 length equals 16 residues. The chain's CDR3 is CASSSHGRDGADTQYF. The DNA for the CDR3 is TGTGCCAGCAGCTCCCATGGACGGGACGGGGCAGATACGCAGTATTTT. Combining the CDR3 with reference TRBV11-3 and TRBJ2-3 gives the whole variable domain EAGVVQSPRYKIIEKKQPVAFWCNPISGHNTLYWYLQNLGQGPELLIRYENEEAVDDSQLPKDRFSAERLKGVDSTLKIQPAELGDSAVYLCASSSHGRDGADTQYFGPGTRLTVL.

In its sample, this clonotype was seen a few times. V is TRBV9 and J is TRBJ2-3; TRBD2 is a possible D gene (7 bases). This CDR3 contains 16 residues. The V gene lost 0 bases and the J gene lost 1 base, with 12 bases spanning the gap. Germline V gene lookup returns CDR1 SGDLS and CDR2 YYNGEE. The CDR3 sequence is CASSVGGGGRTDTQYF. In DNA form, the CDR3 reads TGTGCCAGCAGCGTAGGTGGCGGGGGCCGCACAGATACGCAGTATTTT.

Ten or more counts support this clonotype. The chain combines TRBV6-1 with TRBJ2-5; D is possibly TRBD1 (6 bases). This CDR3 spans 16 amino acids. Germline V lookup: CDR1 MNHNS, CDR2 SASEGT. Trimming removed 6 bases from V and 3 bases from J, with 20 bases in between. The CDR3 DNA sequence: TGTGCCAGCAGGGATTCTCACCGGGACACTAAAGAGACCCAGTACTTC. Its translation is CASRDSHRDTKETQYF.

A remark on this clonotype: This may be a read error, as it is one base from a much larger clone. This chain links TRBV12-3 or TRBV12-4 with TRBJ1-1; 8 bases agree with TRBD1. This CDR3 contains 13 residues. The V gene end was trimmed by 6 bases and the J gene end by 10 bases; junction bases not matched to a gene: 10. The CDR3 here is CASSPDRVDGAFF. The CDR3 DNA is TGTGCCAGCAGCCCGGACAGGGTCGATGGAGCTTTCTTT.

V is TRBV6-1 and J is TRBJ1-2; D call uncertain. Per the germline V gene, CDR1 is MNHNS and CDR2 is SASEGT. V lost 4 bases, J lost 0 bases, and 12 bases lay in between. The CDR3 runs to 15 residues. CDR3 in DNA: TGTGCCAGCAGTGCCGTACAGCTAGCTAACTATGGCTACACCTTC. Translated, it gives CASSAVQLANYGYTF.

The genes are TRBV6-1 and TRBJ2-3; 9 bases agree with TRBD1. Trimming at V came to 5 bases and at J to 3 bases, leaving 9 bases not matched to a gene. This CDR3 contains 16 residues. Germline V gene sequence: CDR1 MNHNS, CDR2 SASEGT. CDR3 sequence (DNA): TGTGCCAGCAGTACCTCCGGGACAGGGTTAACAGATACGCAGTATTTT. The encoded protein is CASSTSGTGLTDTQYF.

This clonotype was counted between two and nine times. V and J are TRBV6-2 or TRBV6-3 and TRBJ2-1; TRBD1 matches 8 bases. The CDR3 is 15 amino acids. Germline V gene lookup returns CDR1 MNHEY and CDR2 SVGEGT. J gave up 1 base and V 2 bases, and 1 base lay outside the gene matches. CDR3 in DNA: TGTGCCAGCAGTTACGGGACAGGATCCTACAATGAGCAGTTCTTC. It translates to CASSYGTGSYNEQFF.

This clonotype was observed at least ten times. The chain carries TRBV18 and TRBJ2-5, with TRBD2 as a possible D gene (5 bases). Germline-derived CDR1 and CDR2 are KGHSH and LQKENI. The CDR3 is 15 residues long. V lost 0 bases and J 3 bases, leaving 11 bases between the germline ends. In DNA, the CDR3 is TGTGCCAGCTCACCACCAACGGGGTCAGAAGAGACCCAGTACTTC. The encoded protein is CASSPPTGSEETQYF.

This clonotype has just a few counts. The V call is TRBV29-1, the J call TRBJ2-1; weak D call: TRBD2 (5 bases). The CDR3 spans 11 residues. With 3 bases removed from V and 8 bases from J, the gap between germline ends came to 8 bases. CDR1 and CDR2 from the germline V gene are SQVTM and ANQGSEA. The CDR3 coding sequence is TGCAGCGTTGAGGGAGTCGATGAGCAGTTCTTC. It encodes CSVEGVDEQFF.

This chain links TRBV10-2 with TRBJ2-2; the D gene is possibly TRBD1 (6 bases). The CDR3 totals 14 residues. In germline, CDR1 is WSHSY, CDR2 SAAADI. V was pared by 11 bases and J by 1 base, with 14 bases between. The CDR3 is CARRDNQNTGELFF. The CDR3 bases are TGCGCCCGTCGGGACAACCAGAACACCGGGGAGCTGTTTTTT.

The chain couples TRBV15 to TRBJ2-2; possibly TRBD2 for D (6 bases). This CDR3 has 15 residues. V was shortened by 1 base and J by 6 bases, with 12 bases between the two germline ends. The germline gives CDR1 LNHNV, CDR2 YYDKDF (reference sequence). CDR3 protein: CATSRVLGGAGELFF. Here the CDR3 DNA reads TGTGCCACCAGCAGAGTTTTAGGAGGGGCCGGGGAGCTGTTTTTT.

In its sample, this clonotype was seen a few times. V is TRBV7-2 and J is TRBJ2-7; no reliable D call. The CDR3 consists of 13 residues. V lost 2 bases to trimming and J lost 4 bases, with 9 bases between them. Germline CDR1 SGHTA, CDR2 FQGNSA. DNA of the CDR3: TGTGCCAGCAGCTTAATTTTTGCTTACGAGCAGTACTTC. This encodes CASSLIFAYEQYF.

The chain has TRBV20-1 and TRBJ2-3; D unresolved. Trimming stripped 4 bases from V and 0 bases from J, with 11 bases between. Germline-derived CDR1 and CDR2 are DFQATT and SNEGSKA (reference sequence). The CDR3 runs to 14 residues. The CDR3 nucleotides are TGCAGTGCTAAACGGCCCCTGAGCACAGATACGCAGTATTTT. It yields the protein CSAKRPLSTDTQYF.

V gene TRBV20-1 combines with J gene TRBJ2-2; perhaps TRBD1 as D (5 bases). The CDR3 sequence is 13 residues long. The germline gives CDR1 DFQATT, CDR2 SNEGSKA (reference sequence). V lost 0 bases to trimming and J lost 7 bases, with 9 bases between them. CDR3 amino acids: CSAREGVGGELFF. DNA of the CDR3: TGCAGTGCTAGAGAAGGGGTGGGCGGGGAGCTGTTTTTT.

The V gene is TRBV28, the J gene TRBJ2-5; D remains unclear. Germline-derived CDR1 and CDR2 are MDHEN and SYDVKM. V lost 5 bases to trimming and J lost 5 bases, with 18 bases between them. The CDR3 loop spans 15 amino acids. Written as DNA, the CDR3 is TGTGCCAGCAGTCCGCTGGGTTGGGGTTTCGAGACCCAGTACTTC. It translates to CASSPLGWGFETQYF.